Following are 8 T cell receptor beta chains from one sample sequenced in a study of blood T cells in healthy people across ages. A second PCR of roughly 6 to 12 cycles used a sample-barcoded 5' primer and a J-beta primer mix. TCRdb reprocessed the 5' RACE reads via MiXCR and lists one record per CDR3 protein. Seen here are approximately 800,000 distinct CDR3 sequences, approximately 53% observed once, and the top ten hold under 30%. Sequences were obtained from blood. The receptors here all came from a man aged 40-49 years in good health.

J is TRBJ1-5 and V is TRBV2; weak D call: TRBD1 (6 bases). With 6 bases removed from V and 7 bases from J, the gap between germline ends came to 13 bases. The CDR3 is 13 residues long. CDR1 and CDR2 from the germline V gene are SNHLY and FYNNEI. For the CDR3, the DNA is TGTGCCAGCAGAGCAGGGGTAGGACAGCCCCAGCATTTT. It encodes CASRAGVGQPQHF.

This chain joins TRBV7-3 and TRBJ2-7; the D gene could be TRBD1 or TRBD2 (5 bases each). The DNA end is a closer match to TRBJ2-5, so the J assignment may be wrong. The CDR3 sequence is 14 residues long. Germline assignment: CDR1 SGHTA and CDR2 FQGTGA. The CDR3 sequence is CASSLLGTGETQYF. In DNA form, the CDR3 reads TGTGCCAGCAGCTTACTTGGGACGGGGGAGACCCAGTACTTC.

This clonotype was detected only once. The genes are TRBV19 and TRBJ2-5; perhaps TRBD2 as D (5 bases). V gave up 3 bases and J gave up 4 bases, with 12 bases separating them. The CDR3 length is 14 residues. The germline gives CDR1 LNHDA, CDR2 SQIVND (reference sequence). The CDR3 sequence is CASSMSPGTETQYF. CDR3 coding DNA: TGTGCCAGTAGTATGAGTCCGGGAACAGAGACCCAGTACTTC.

The gene calls are TRBV6-2 or TRBV6-3 and TRBJ1-5; D not resolved. Germline CDR1 MNHEY, CDR2 SVGEGT. Trimming took off 4 bases at V and 6 bases at J, with 13 bases between the two ends. This CDR3 region has 14 residues. CDR3 in amino acids: CASSFPGPGQPQHF. In nucleotides, the CDR3 is TGTGCCAGCAGTTTTCCGGGCCCGGGTCAGCCCCAGCATTTT.

This clonotype was seen once. The chain joins TRBV7-3 to TRBJ2-1, with TRBD2 matching over 11 bases. CDR1 is SGHTA, CDR2 FQGTGA, per germline. The CDR3 spans 17 residues. The V gene end was trimmed by 1 base and the J gene end by 6 bases; junction bases not matched to a gene: 8. The CDR3 DNA is TGTGCCAGCAGCTTAAGTAGCGGGAGGGCCGGTTTCAATGAGCAGTTCTTC. The encoded protein is CASSLSSGRAGFNEQFF. The full variable domain, rest sourced from reference TRBV7-3 and TRBJ2-1, is GAGVSQTPSNKVTEKGKYVELRCDPISGHTALYWYRQSLGQGPEFLIYFQGTGAADDSGLPNDRFFAVRPEGSVSTLKIQRTERGDSAVYLCASSLSSGRAGFNEQFFGPGTRLTVL.

The V gene is TRBV4-1, the J gene TRBJ1-2; 9 bases fit TRBD1. V was clipped by 0 bases and J by 5 bases; unmatched bases: 4. Germline CDR1 MGHRA, CDR2 YSYEKL. The CDR3 is made up of 15 amino acids. The CDR3 spells CASSQEWGTGYGYTF. In nucleotides, the CDR3 is TGCGCCAGCAGCCAAGAATGGGGGACAGGGTATGGCTACACCTTC.

Details on this clonotype: A read error may produce the germline difference seen at one junction end. V is TRBV5-1 and J is TRBJ2-4; D call uncertain. This CDR3 is built from 15 residues. Per the germline V gene, CDR1 is SGHRS and CDR2 is YFSETQ. CDR3 DNA sequence: TGCGCCAACAGCTTGGATTCTCTGTCCAAAAACATTCAGTACTTC. As protein: CANSLDSLSKNIQYF.

A few counts support this clonotype. The chain is built from TRBV19 and TRBJ2-7, with TRBD2 as a possible D gene (6 bases). Germline V lookup: CDR1 LNHDA, CDR2 SQIVND (reference sequence). V lost 4 bases, J lost 1 base, and 11 bases lay in between. The CDR3 is 14 amino acids. CDR3 protein: CASSTIAESYEQYF. The DNA for the CDR3 is TGTGCCAGTAGTACTATAGCGGAATCCTACGAGCAGTACTTC.